This T cell receptor (beta chain) emerged from a study of cytomegalovirus exposure and HLA in healthy donors. The overall study: The Caucasian-associated ancestry cluster contained about four fifths of the approximately 390 genotyped donors.

Primers for the PCR totalled 60 Vbeta and 13 Jbeta. Profiling relied on immunoSEQ multiplex PCR, and the TCRdb table lists in-frame clones only, not all of them. Here the sample spans more than 95,000 clones, roughly 76% being singletons. About this clone: Its antigen is undetermined.

Study-level results: The study flagged about 150 TCR beta chains as cytomegalovirus-associated.

From germline, CDR1 is KGHSH and CDR2 LQKENI. V was pared by 9 bases and J by 1 base, with 15 bases between. CDR3 length: 14 amino acids. This chain uses TRBV18 with TRBJ1-1; D is ambiguous. The sequence derives from a man aged 25-45 years in good health and CMV-seropositive. Sequencing was carried out using PBMCs. The CDR3 region is CASAAFEANTEAFF. The CDR3 nucleotides are TGTGCCAGTGCTGCCTTTGAGGCGAACACTGAAGCTTTCTTT.